Listed below are T cell receptor beta chains from one sample, sequenced in a study of blood T cell repertoires in COVID-19. Measured with immunoSEQ multiplex PCR; TCRdb has only the in-frame clones, and not every one. Seen here are 100,000 or so clones, roughly 85% observed once, and the top ten hold less than 2%. Material: peripheral blood. All receptors come from a woman aged 70-85 years with active or convalescent COVID-19. Both conserved end residues are part of each CDR3. The D gene is left open where the match is weak. Size is omitted from some rows. Given values are once, few, many or a class for expanded clones.

abundance: NA; j_gene: TRBJ2-7; v_gene: TRBV11-2; d_gene: NA; CDR3nt: TGTGCCAGCAGCTTTTTCTTCTCGGGGGACTACGAGCAGTACTTC; CDR3aa: CASSFFFSGDYEQYF
abundance: NA; j_gene: TRBJ2-7; v_gene: TRBV9; d_gene: TRBD1; CDR3nt: TGTGCCAGCAGCGTAGGCGGGACAGGGGAGGAGCAGTACTTC; CDR3aa: CASSVGGTGEEQYF
abundance: NA; j_gene: TRBJ1-5; v_gene: TRBV2; d_gene: TRBD1; CDR3nt: TGTGCCAGCAGCGGGGAACCCGGGACAGGGTTCAATCAGCCCCAGCATTTT; CDR3aa: CASSGEPGTGFNQPQHF
abundance: NA; j_gene: TRBJ2-5; v_gene: TRBV9; d_gene: TRBD2; CDR3nt: TGTGCCAGCAGCCCCACGGGGGGGCATGGGCAAGAGACCCAGTACTTC; CDR3aa: CASSPTGGHGQETQYF
abundance: NA; j_gene: TRBJ2-6; v_gene: TRBV9; d_gene: NA; CDR3nt: TGTGCCAGCAGCGCCGGGGAGGGGGGCTCTGGGGCCAACGTCCTGACTTTC; CDR3aa: CASSAGEGGSGANVLTF
abundance: NA; j_gene: TRBJ2-7; v_gene: TRBV2; d_gene: NA; CDR3nt: TGTGCCAGCAGCCCTCTCCCGTACGAGCAGTACTTC; CDR3aa: CASSPLPYEQYF
abundance: once; j_gene: TRBJ2-1; v_gene: TRBV30; d_gene: NA; CDR3nt: TGTGCCTGGAGTCTCGCCTACAATGAGCAGTTCTTC; CDR3aa: CAWSLAYNEQFF
abundance: once; j_gene: TRBJ2-3; v_gene: TRBV30; d_gene: TRBD2; CDR3nt: TGTGCCTGGAGTCCTACTAGCGGGAGCTTCGATACGCAGTATTTT; CDR3aa: CAWSPTSGSFDTQYF
abundance: once; j_gene: TRBJ1-1; v_gene: TRBV29-1; d_gene: NA; CDR3nt: TGCAGCGGATTTCAGGGGCACGCTGAAGCTTTCTTT; CDR3aa: CSGFQGHAEAFF
abundance: few; j_gene: TRBJ1-3; v_gene: TRBV7-8; d_gene: NA; CDR3nt: TGTGCCAGCAGACTTCAAGAGGGTTCTGGAAACACCATATATTTT; CDR3aa: CASRLQEGSGNTIYF
abundance: NA; j_gene: TRBJ1-6; v_gene: TRBV6-5; d_gene: NA; CDR3nt: TGTGCCAGCTGGAGACAGAATAATTCACCCCTCCACTTT; CDR3aa: CASWRQNNSPLHF
abundance: NA; j_gene: TRBJ2-6; v_gene: TRBV4-1; d_gene: NA; CDR3nt: TGCGCCAGCAGCCAAGTTAAGGGCAGGGGAAGCTCTGGGGCCAACGTCCTGACTTTC; CDR3aa: CASSQVKGRGSSGANVLTF
abundance: NA; j_gene: TRBJ1-1; v_gene: TRBV7-9; d_gene: NA; CDR3nt: TGTGCCAGCAGCTTGTGGCAGGGAACGTCGCCTGAAGCTTTCTTT; CDR3aa: CASSLWQGTSPEAFF
abundance: NA; j_gene: TRBJ2-5; v_gene: TRBV13; d_gene: TRBD1; CDR3nt: TGTGCCAGCAACTCTTACGGGACAGGGGGCGAGACCCAGTACTTC; CDR3aa: CASNSYGTGGETQYF
abundance: once; j_gene: TRBJ1-2; v_gene: TRBV19; d_gene: TRBD1; CDR3nt: TGTGCCAGTATAACCCGGGACAGGCGGAGCTACACCTTC; CDR3aa: CASITRDRRSYTF
abundance: few; j_gene: TRBJ1-2; v_gene: TRBV12-2; d_gene: NA; CDR3nt: TGTGCAAGTCGCCCGGTGGGGCGGAGCACCTACACCTTC; CDR3aa: CASRPVGRSTYTF
abundance: NA; j_gene: TRBJ2-3; v_gene: TRBV19; d_gene: NA; CDR3nt: TGTGCCAGTAGTATAGGCCAGGGAGATACGCAGTATTTT; CDR3aa: CASSIGQGDTQYF
abundance: NA; j_gene: TRBJ2-7; v_gene: TRBV18; d_gene: NA; CDR3nt: TGTGCCAGCTCACCGAACCCTTTTGATAGCTCCTACGAGCAGTACTTC; CDR3aa: CASSPNPFDSSYEQYF
abundance: NA; j_gene: TRBJ2-7; v_gene: TRBV24-1; d_gene: NA; CDR3nt: TGTGCCATAAGTGCGACAACCTACGAGCAGTACTTC; CDR3aa: CAISATTYEQYF
abundance: NA; j_gene: TRBJ1-2; v_gene: TRBV3-1/TRBV3-2; d_gene: NA; CDR3nt: TGTGCCAGCAGCCAAGATGGCGCAGGCTATGGCTACACCTTC; CDR3aa: CASSQDGAGYGYTF
abundance: NA; j_gene: TRBJ1-6; v_gene: TRBV3-1/TRBV3-2; d_gene: TRBD1; CDR3nt: TGTGCCAGCAGCACCCGACAGGGGTACGATTCACCCCTCCACTTT; CDR3aa: CASSTRQGYDSPLHF
abundance: NA; j_gene: TRBJ1-2; v_gene: TRBV6-5; d_gene: TRBD1; CDR3nt: TGTGCCAGCGGGGGACAGGGGCTATATGGCTACACCTTC; CDR3aa: CASGGQGLYGYTF
abundance: NA; j_gene: TRBJ2-7; v_gene: TRBV19; d_gene: TRBD2; CDR3nt: TGTGCCAGTACCCGGACTAGCGGGCATACCTCCTACGAGCAGTACTTC; CDR3aa: CASTRTSGHTSYEQYF
abundance: NA; j_gene: TRBJ2-2; v_gene: TRBV7-9; d_gene: TRBD2; CDR3nt: TGTGCCAGCAGCCCGACTAGCGGAGACACCGGGGAGCTGTTTTTT; CDR3aa: CASSPTSGDTGELFF
abundance: NA; j_gene: TRBJ2-5; v_gene: TRBV18; d_gene: TRBD1; CDR3nt: TGTGCCAGCTCACCCGGGACAGGTGAAGAGACCCAGTACTTC; CDR3aa: CASSPGTGEETQYF
abundance: NA; j_gene: TRBJ2-1; v_gene: TRBV3-1/TRBV3-2; d_gene: TRBD2; CDR3nt: TGTGCCAGCAGCCAAATATGGACTAGCGGGGAGTACAATGAGCAGTTCTTC; CDR3aa: CASSQIWTSGEYNEQFF
abundance: NA; j_gene: TRBJ1-1; v_gene: TRBV29-1; d_gene: TRBD1; CDR3nt: TGCAGCGGCGACAGGGTGAACACTGAAGCTTTCTTT; CDR3aa: CSGDRVNTEAFF
abundance: few; j_gene: TRBJ2-1; v_gene: TRBV11-3; d_gene: TRBD2; CDR3nt: TGTGCCAGCAGCCCTAGGACTAGCGTGAACAATGAGCAGTTCTTC; CDR3aa: CASSPRTSVNNEQFF
abundance: NA; j_gene: TRBJ2-1; v_gene: TRBV5-5; d_gene: NA; CDR3nt: TGTGCCAGCAGCTCATATGGGGCGGGACAGCTCTCGAGCTCCTACAATGAGCAGTTCTTC; CDR3aa: CASSSYGAGQLSSSYNEQFF
abundance: NA; j_gene: TRBJ1-2; v_gene: TRBV5-4; d_gene: NA; CDR3nt: TGTGCCAGCAGCCCCGAACAGTTTTCCTATGGCTACACCTTC; CDR3aa: CASSPEQFSYGYTF
abundance: NA; j_gene: TRBJ2-5; v_gene: TRBV10-2; d_gene: TRBD2; CDR3nt: TGCGCCAGCAGTGAGCCAACCCCCCGCGGGACTAGGCAAGAGACCCAGTACTTC; CDR3aa: CASSEPTPRGTRQETQYF
abundance: NA; j_gene: TRBJ2-5; v_gene: TRBV7-3; d_gene: TRBD1; CDR3nt: TGTGCCAGCAGCTTATTGGCAGGGGGCGGCGAGACCCAGTACTTC; CDR3aa: CASSLLAGGGETQYF
abundance: NA; j_gene: TRBJ1-5; v_gene: TRBV6-5; d_gene: TRBD1; CDR3nt: TGTGCCAGCAGGGACAGGGCCCGGGGCAATCAGCCCCAGCATTTT; CDR3aa: CASRDRARGNQPQHF
abundance: NA; j_gene: TRBJ1-2; v_gene: TRBV19; d_gene: TRBD1; CDR3nt: TGTGCCAGTAGTATAGGAGGGGGCGGTGGCTACACCTTC; CDR3aa: CASSIGGGGGYTF
abundance: NA; j_gene: TRBJ2-7; v_gene: TRBV27; d_gene: NA; CDR3nt: TGTGCCAGCAGTCCGGGGAGTCGCCCTCGCGACGAGCAGTACTTC; CDR3aa: CASSPGSRPRDEQYF
abundance: NA; j_gene: TRBJ1-3; v_gene: TRBV30; d_gene: NA; CDR3nt: TGTGCCTGGAAAGGTACCCCAGGAAATCCTGGAAACACCATATATTTT; CDR3aa: CAWKGTPGNPGNTIYF
abundance: NA; j_gene: TRBJ2-7; v_gene: TRBV2; d_gene: TRBD2; CDR3nt: TGTGCCAGCAGTGAATCGGCGGGAGGTTACGAGCAGTACTTC; CDR3aa: CASSESAGGYEQYF
abundance: NA; j_gene: TRBJ1-5; v_gene: TRBV27; d_gene: TRBD1; CDR3nt: TGTGCCAGCAAAAACCGGGACAGAGATCAGCCCCAGCATTTT; CDR3aa: CASKNRDRDQPQHF
abundance: few; j_gene: TRBJ1-4; v_gene: TRBV28; d_gene: NA; CDR3nt: TGTGCCAGCAGTTTAGAGGGAAAACTGTTTTTT; CDR3aa: CASSLEGKLFF
abundance: few; j_gene: TRBJ2-7; v_gene: TRBV10-1; d_gene: NA; CDR3nt: TGCGCCAGCACCAACGGGGGGCCAAGAGAGCAGTACTTC; CDR3aa: CASTNGGPREQYF
abundance: NA; j_gene: TRBJ1-6; v_gene: TRBV7-8; d_gene: NA; CDR3nt: TGTGCCAGCAGCCCTTTCTCCTATAATTCACCCCTCCACTTT; CDR3aa: CASSPFSYNSPLHF
abundance: NA; j_gene: TRBJ2-7; v_gene: TRBV6-6; d_gene: NA; CDR3nt: TGTGCCAGCAGTTTGGGGGCCACCTACGAGCAGTACTTC; CDR3aa: CASSLGATYEQYF
abundance: NA; j_gene: TRBJ1-1; v_gene: TRBV5-5; d_gene: TRBD1; CDR3nt: TGTGCCAGCAGCGTCTCCGGGACAGGGGGATACGGGAACACTGAAGCTTTCTTT; CDR3aa: CASSVSGTGGYGNTEAFF
abundance: NA; j_gene: TRBJ1-2; v_gene: TRBV7-9; d_gene: TRBD1; CDR3nt: TGTGCCAGCAGCTTGGCAGGGGGCGCCAACTATGGCTACACCTTC; CDR3aa: CASSLAGGANYGYTF
abundance: NA; j_gene: TRBJ1-2; v_gene: TRBV4-1; d_gene: NA; CDR3nt: TGCGCCAGCAGCCAAGAAACAGGGAACGGCTATGGCTACACCTTC; CDR3aa: CASSQETGNGYGYTF
abundance: NA; j_gene: TRBJ1-2; v_gene: TRBV24-1; d_gene: NA; CDR3nt: TGTGCCACCAGTGAGTCAGGGGTTCCCTATGGCTACACCTTC; CDR3aa: CATSESGVPYGYTF
abundance: NA; j_gene: TRBJ1-1; v_gene: TRBV6-5; d_gene: NA; CDR3nt: TGTGCCAGCAGTTCATACACTGAAGCTTTCTTT; CDR3aa: CASSSYTEAFF
abundance: NA; j_gene: TRBJ1-1; v_gene: TRBV4-2; d_gene: NA; CDR3nt: TGTGCCAGCAGCGGGGGGGGATGGGCTGAAGCTTTCTTT; CDR3aa: CASSGGGWAEAFF
abundance: few; j_gene: TRBJ1-3; v_gene: TRBV29-1; d_gene: NA; CDR3nt: TGCAGCGTTGCGGAGACAGGCCCCCACTCTGGAAACACCATATATTTT; CDR3aa: CSVAETGPHSGNTIYF
abundance: NA; j_gene: TRBJ2-1; v_gene: TRBV15; d_gene: NA; CDR3nt: TGTGCCACCAGCAGAGTGATTCGGGAGTCTGAGCAGTTCTTC; CDR3aa: CATSRVIRESEQFF
abundance: NA; j_gene: TRBJ1-4; v_gene: TRBV11-2; d_gene: NA; CDR3nt: TGTGCCAGCAGCGCGGGGGTGAAGGAAAAACTGTTTTTT; CDR3aa: CASSAGVKEKLFF
abundance: NA; j_gene: TRBJ2-1; v_gene: TRBV9; d_gene: TRBD1; CDR3nt: TGTGCCAGCAGCGTAGTGGGACAGGGGGCTGTGTCCTACAATGAGCAGTTCTTC; CDR3aa: CASSVVGQGAVSYNEQFF
abundance: NA; j_gene: TRBJ2-7; v_gene: TRBV3-1/TRBV3-2; d_gene: NA; CDR3nt: TGTGCCAGCAGCCACATCCAGGGAGGCGAGCAGTACTTC; CDR3aa: CASSHIQGGEQYF
abundance: NA; j_gene: TRBJ2-6; v_gene: TRBV6-6; d_gene: TRBD1; CDR3nt: TGTGCCAGCAGCCCGACAGGGCCTGGGGCCAACGTCCTGACTTTC; CDR3aa: CASSPTGPGANVLTF
abundance: NA; j_gene: TRBJ2-1; v_gene: TRBV16; d_gene: TRBD2; CDR3nt: TGTGCCAGCAGCCAATTAGGAAGCGGGAGGGCCTACAATGAGCAGTTCTTC; CDR3aa: CASSQLGSGRAYNEQFF
abundance: NA; j_gene: TRBJ1-1; v_gene: TRBV14; d_gene: NA; CDR3nt: TGTGCCAGCAGCCAAGATTTGAGGGGGACTGAAGCTTTCTTT; CDR3aa: CASSQDLRGTEAFF
abundance: once; j_gene: TRBJ1-5; v_gene: TRBV5-1; d_gene: TRBD1; CDR3nt: TGCGCCAGCAGCTTAGAGGGACAGGGCGGTCAGCCCCAGCATTTT; CDR3aa: CASSLEGQGGQPQHF
abundance: NA; j_gene: TRBJ2-3; v_gene: TRBV7-8; d_gene: TRBD2; CDR3nt: TGTGCCAGCAGCTTAGCGGGGCTAGCGGAAGGTACGCAGTATTTT; CDR3aa: CASSLAGLAEGTQYF
abundance: NA; j_gene: TRBJ1-2; v_gene: TRBV27; d_gene: TRBD1; CDR3nt: TGTGCCAGCAGCCGCGGACAGGGAGGTGGCTACACCTTC; CDR3aa: CASSRGQGGGYTF
abundance: NA; j_gene: TRBJ2-3; v_gene: TRBV18; d_gene: TRBD2; CDR3nt: TGTGCCAGCTCACCACCCCTAGCGGGGGCCAACACAGATACGCAGTATTTT; CDR3aa: CASSPPLAGANTDTQYF